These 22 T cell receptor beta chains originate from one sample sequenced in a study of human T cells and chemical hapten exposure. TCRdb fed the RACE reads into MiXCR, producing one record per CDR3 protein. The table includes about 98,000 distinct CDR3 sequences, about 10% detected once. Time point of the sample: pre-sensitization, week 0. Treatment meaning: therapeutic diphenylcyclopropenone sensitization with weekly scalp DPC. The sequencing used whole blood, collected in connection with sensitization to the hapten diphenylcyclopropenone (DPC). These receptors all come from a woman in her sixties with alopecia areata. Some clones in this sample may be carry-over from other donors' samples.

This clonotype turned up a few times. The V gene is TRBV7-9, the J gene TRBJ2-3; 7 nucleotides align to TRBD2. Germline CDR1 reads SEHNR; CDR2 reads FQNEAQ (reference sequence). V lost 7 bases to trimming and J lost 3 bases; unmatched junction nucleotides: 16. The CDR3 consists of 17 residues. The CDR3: CASTQLLLLARTDTQYF. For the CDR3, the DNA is TGTGCCAGCACCCAATTACTTTTACTAGCGCGAACAGATACGCAGTATTTT.

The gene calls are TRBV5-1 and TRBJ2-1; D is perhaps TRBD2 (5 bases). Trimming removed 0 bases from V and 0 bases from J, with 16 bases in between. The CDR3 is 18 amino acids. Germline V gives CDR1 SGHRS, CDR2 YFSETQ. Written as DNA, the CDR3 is TGCGCCAGCAGCTTGGCCATACGAACTGGGAGCTCCTACAATGAGCAGTTCTTC. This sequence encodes CASSLAIRTGSSYNEQFF.

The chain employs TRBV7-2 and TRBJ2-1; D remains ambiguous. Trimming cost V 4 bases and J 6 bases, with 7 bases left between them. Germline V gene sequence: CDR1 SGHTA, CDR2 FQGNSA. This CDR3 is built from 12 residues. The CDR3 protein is CASSSLANEQFF. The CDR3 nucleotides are TGTGCCAGCAGCTCCTTAGCCAATGAGCAGTTCTTC.

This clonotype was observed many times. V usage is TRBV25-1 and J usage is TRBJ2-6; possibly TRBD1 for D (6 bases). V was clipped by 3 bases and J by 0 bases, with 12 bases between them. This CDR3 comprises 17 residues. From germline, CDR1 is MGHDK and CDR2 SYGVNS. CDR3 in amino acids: CASSDVGASSGANVLTF. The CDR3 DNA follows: TGTGCCAGCAGTGATGTGGGGGCGAGCTCTGGGGCCAACGTCCTGACTTTC.

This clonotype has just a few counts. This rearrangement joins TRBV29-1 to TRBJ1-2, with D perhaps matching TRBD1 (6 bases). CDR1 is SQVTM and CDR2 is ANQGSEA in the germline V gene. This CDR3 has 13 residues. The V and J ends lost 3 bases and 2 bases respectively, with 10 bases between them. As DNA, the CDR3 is TGCAGCGTTGATTGGGGGCTGAACTATGGCTACACCTTC. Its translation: CSVDWGLNYGYTF.

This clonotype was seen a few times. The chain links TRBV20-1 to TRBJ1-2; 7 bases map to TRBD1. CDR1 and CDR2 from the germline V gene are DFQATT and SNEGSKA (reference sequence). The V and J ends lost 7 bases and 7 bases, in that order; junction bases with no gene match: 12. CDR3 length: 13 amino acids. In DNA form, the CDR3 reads TGCAGTGTACGGGAGGAGGGGGCTCGTGGCTACACCTTC. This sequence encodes CSVREEGARGYTF.

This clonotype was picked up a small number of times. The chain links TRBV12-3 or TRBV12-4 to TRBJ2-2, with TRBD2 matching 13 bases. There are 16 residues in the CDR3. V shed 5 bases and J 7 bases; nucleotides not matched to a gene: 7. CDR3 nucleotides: TGTGCCAGCAGTCCCCGGGGGACTAGCGGGGTCGGGGAGCTGTTTTTT. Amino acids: CASSPRGTSGVGELFF.

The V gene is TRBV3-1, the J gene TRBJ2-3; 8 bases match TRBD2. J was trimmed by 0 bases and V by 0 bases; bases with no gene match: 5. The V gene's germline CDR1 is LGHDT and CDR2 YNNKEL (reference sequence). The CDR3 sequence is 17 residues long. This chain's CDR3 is CASSQDRGGGSTDTQYF. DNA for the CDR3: TGTGCCAGCAGCCAAGATAGGGGCGGGGGGAGCACAGATACGCAGTATTTT.

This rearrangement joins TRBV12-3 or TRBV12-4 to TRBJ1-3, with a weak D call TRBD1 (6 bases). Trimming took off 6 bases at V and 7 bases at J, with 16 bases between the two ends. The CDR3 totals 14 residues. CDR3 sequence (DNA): TGTGCCAGCAGCCCCGGCAGGGGAAAGAACACCATATATTTT. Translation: CASSPGRGKNTIYF.

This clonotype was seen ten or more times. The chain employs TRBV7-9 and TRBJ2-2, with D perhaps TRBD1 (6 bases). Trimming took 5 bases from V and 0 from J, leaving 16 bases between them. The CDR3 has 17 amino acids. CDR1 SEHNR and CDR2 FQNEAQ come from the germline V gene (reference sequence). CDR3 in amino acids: CASSQKRTVSNTGELFF. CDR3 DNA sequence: TGTGCCAGCAGCCAAAAGCGGACAGTTTCGAACACCGGGGAGCTGTTTTTT.

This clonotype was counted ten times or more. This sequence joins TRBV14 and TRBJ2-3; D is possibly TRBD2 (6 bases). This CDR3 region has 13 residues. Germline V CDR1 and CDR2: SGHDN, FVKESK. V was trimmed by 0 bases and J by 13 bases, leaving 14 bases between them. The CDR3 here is CASSQEDSGREYF. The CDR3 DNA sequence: TGTGCCAGCAGCCAAGAGGATAGCGGCCGGGAGTATTTT.

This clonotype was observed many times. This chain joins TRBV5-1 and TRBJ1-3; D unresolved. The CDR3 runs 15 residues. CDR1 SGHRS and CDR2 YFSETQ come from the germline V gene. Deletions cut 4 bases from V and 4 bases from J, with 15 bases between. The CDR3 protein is CASSRSSGSGNTIYF. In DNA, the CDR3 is TGCGCCAGCAGCCGATCAAGTGGTTCCGGAAACACCATATATTTT.

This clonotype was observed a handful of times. CDR3 DNA sequence: TGCGCCAGCCACGCGGGTGGCGGAGGCGGGGGTTACGAGCAGTACTTC. Protein product: CASHAGGGGGGYEQYF. The chain is built from TRBV5-1 and TRBJ2-7; 7 bases are a match to TRBD2. This CDR3 is built from 16 residues. CDR1 and CDR2 (germline): SGHRS, YFSETQ. V trimming: 7 bases; J trimming: 4 bases; junction bases outside the gene matches: 17.

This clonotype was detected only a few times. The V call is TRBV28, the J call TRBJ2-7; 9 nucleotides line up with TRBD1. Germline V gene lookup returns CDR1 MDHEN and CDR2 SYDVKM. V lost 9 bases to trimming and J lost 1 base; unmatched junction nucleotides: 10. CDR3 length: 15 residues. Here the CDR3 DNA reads TGTGCCAGTCGTCAACCCGGGACAGGGTCCTACGAGCAGTACTTC. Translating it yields CASRQPGTGSYEQYF.

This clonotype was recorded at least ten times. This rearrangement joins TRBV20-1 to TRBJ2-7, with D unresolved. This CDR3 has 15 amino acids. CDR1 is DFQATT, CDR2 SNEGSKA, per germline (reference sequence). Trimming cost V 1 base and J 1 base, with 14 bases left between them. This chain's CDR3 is CSARGVGVSSYEQYF. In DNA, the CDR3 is TGCAGTGCTAGAGGTGTAGGAGTTTCATCCTACGAGCAGTACTTC.

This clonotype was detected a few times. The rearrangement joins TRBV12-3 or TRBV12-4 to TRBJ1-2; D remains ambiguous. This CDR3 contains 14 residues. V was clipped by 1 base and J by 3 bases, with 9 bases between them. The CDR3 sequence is CASSLVRGHYGYTF. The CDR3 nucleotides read TGTGCCAGCAGTTTAGTTCGCGGCCACTATGGCTACACCTTC.

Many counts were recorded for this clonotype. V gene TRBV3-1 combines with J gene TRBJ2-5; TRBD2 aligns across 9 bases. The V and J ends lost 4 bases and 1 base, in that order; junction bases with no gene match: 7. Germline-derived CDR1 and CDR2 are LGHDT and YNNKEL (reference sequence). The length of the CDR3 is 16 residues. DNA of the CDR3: TGTGCCAGCAGCCCGTTAGCGGGGGAGTTCCAAGAGACCCAGTACTTC. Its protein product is CASSPLAGEFQETQYF.

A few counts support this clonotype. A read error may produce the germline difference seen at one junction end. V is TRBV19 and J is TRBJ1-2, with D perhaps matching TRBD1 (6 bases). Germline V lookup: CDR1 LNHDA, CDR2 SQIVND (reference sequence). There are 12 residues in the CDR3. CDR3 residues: CASSNRDGGYTF. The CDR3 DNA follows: TGTGCCAGCAGTAACAGGGACGGTGGCTACACCTTC.

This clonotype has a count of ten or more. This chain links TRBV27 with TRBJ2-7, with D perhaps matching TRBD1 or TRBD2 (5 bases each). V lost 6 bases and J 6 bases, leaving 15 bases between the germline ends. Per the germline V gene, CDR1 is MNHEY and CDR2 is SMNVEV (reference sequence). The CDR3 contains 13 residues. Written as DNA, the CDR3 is TGTGCCAGCAGACCGGGACCGGCGACCGAGCAGTACTTC. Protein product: CASRPGPATEQYF.

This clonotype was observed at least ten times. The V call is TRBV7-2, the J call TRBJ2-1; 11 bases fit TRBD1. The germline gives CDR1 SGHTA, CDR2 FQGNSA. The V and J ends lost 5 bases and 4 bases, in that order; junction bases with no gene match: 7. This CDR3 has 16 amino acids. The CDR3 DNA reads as TGTGCCAGCAGCACCAGGACAGGGGGCAATTACAATGAGCAGTTCTTC. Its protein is CASSTRTGGNYNEQFF.

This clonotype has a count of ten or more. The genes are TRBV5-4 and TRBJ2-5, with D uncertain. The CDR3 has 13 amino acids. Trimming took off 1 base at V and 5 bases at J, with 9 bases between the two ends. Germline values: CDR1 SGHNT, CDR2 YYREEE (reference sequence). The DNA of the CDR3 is TGTGCCAGCAGCTTGTTACTATCGGAGACCCAGTACTTC. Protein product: CASSLLLSETQYF.

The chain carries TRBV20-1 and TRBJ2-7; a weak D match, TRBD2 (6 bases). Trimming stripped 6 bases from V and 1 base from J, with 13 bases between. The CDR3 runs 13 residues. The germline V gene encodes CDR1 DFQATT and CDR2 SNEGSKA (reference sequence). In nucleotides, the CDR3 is TGCAGTGCCCGGGTTGGGGGGTCCTACGAGCAGTACTTC. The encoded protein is CSARVGGSYEQYF.